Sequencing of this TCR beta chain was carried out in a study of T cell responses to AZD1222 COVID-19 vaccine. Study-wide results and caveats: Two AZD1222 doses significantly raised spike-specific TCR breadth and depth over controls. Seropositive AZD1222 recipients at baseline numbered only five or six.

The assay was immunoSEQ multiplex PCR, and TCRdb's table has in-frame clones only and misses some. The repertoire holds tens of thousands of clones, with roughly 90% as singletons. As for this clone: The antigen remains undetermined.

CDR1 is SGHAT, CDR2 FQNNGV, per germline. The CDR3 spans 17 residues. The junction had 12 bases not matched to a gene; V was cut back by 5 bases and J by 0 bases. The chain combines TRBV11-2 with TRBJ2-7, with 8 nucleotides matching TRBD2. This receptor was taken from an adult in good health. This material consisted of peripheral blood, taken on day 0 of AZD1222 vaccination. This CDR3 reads CASSPRGVGRASYEQYF. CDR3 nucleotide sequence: TGTGCCAGCAGCCCGCGGGGGGTGGGCAGGGCCTCCTACGAGCAGTACTTC.